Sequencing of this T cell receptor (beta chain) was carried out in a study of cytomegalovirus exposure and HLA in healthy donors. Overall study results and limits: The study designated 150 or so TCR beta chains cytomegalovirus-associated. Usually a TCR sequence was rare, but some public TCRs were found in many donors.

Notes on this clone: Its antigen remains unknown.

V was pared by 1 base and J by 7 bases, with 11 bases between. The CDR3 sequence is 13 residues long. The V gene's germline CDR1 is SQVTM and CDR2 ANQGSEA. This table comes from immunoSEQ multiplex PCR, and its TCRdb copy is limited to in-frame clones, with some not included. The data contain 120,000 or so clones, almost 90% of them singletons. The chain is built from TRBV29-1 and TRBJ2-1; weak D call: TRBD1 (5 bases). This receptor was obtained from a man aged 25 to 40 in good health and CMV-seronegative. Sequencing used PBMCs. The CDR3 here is CSVEGGGQNEQFF. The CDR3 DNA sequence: TGCAGCGTTGAAGGCGGCGGACAAAATGAGCAGTTCTTC.